A single sample gave rise to the 29 T cell receptor beta chains below, sequenced in a study of T-cell memory formation after mild COVID-19. MiXCR, applied by TCRdb to the 5' RACE reads, yields one record per CDR3 protein. The sample records 250,000 or so distinct CDR3 sequences, more than 15% being singletons. The sequenced sample consisted of PBMCs or a T cell subset sorted from them (not recorded which). The receptors here all came from a man in his late teens or twenties who had mild COVID-19 (a few samples of this study predate the infection). Cell type and time point are not known.

This clonotype showed up just a few times. The chain has TRBV6-2 or TRBV6-3 and TRBJ1-5; 9 bases line up with TRBD1. The CDR3 runs to 19 residues. Germline CDR1 reads MNHEY; CDR2 reads SVGEGT. V trimming: 0 bases; J trimming: 1 base; junction bases outside the gene matches: 10. CDR3 in DNA: TGTGCCAGCAGTTACTCGACTGAACCGGGACAGGGAAGCAATCAGCCCCAGCATTTT. Its translation: CASSYSTEPGQGSNQPQHF.

This clonotype was picked up a small number of times. The chain carries TRBV10-3 and TRBJ2-2, with D perhaps TRBD1 (5 bases). Germline CDR1 reads ENHRY; CDR2 reads SYGVKD. Trimming shortened V by 4 bases and J by 6 bases, and 6 bases separated the two germline ends. The CDR3 extends over 12 amino acids. The CDR3 sequence: CAISARAGELFF. CDR3 sequence (DNA): TGTGCCATCAGTGCCAGGGCCGGGGAGCTGTTTTTT.

This clonotype was recorded many times. This sequence joins TRBV5-6 and TRBJ2-1; maybe TRBD1 (6 bases). Trimming shortened V by 2 bases and J by 7 bases, and 10 bases separated the two germline ends. Germline V gives CDR1 SGHDT, CDR2 YYEEEE. The CDR3 runs to 13 residues. The CDR3 loop reads CASSFSRGNEQFF. DNA for the CDR3: TGTGCCAGCAGCTTTTCCAGGGGAAATGAGCAGTTCTTC.

The chain joins TRBV6-2 or TRBV6-3 to TRBJ2-7; 11 bases align to TRBD1. Per the germline V gene, CDR1 is MNHEY and CDR2 is SVGEGT. V trimming: 0 bases; J trimming: 7 bases; junction bases outside the gene matches: 11. This CDR3 is 17 amino acids long. Written as DNA, the CDR3 is TGTGCCAGCAGTTACTCCCTTCGGTTGGACAGGGGGCGAGAGCAGTACTTC. It codes for CASSYSLRLDRGREQYF.

This clonotype has a handful of counts. The rearrangement links TRBV7-2 to TRBJ2-1; a weak D match, TRBD1 (5 bases). V dropped 0 bases and J dropped 10 bases, with 10 bases sitting between them. The CDR3 contains 13 residues. Germline lookup yields CDR1 SGHTA and CDR2 FQGNSA. CDR3 region: CASSLAREREQFF. The CDR3 DNA reads TGTGCCAGCAGCTTAGCCAGGGAACGGGAGCAGTTCTTC.

This chain links TRBV3-1 with TRBJ2-3; 8 bases match TRBD2. The CDR3 consists of 18 residues. Per the germline V gene, CDR1 is LGHDT and CDR2 is YNNKEL (reference sequence). V shed 3 bases, J shed 0 bases, and the junction held 11 bases outside the gene matches. CDR3 sequence (DNA): TGTGCCAGCAGCCATCAGGGTAGCGGGGTTCTAAGCACAGATACGCAGTATTTT. Protein sequence: CASSHQGSGVLSTDTQYF.

The chain links TRBV12-3 or TRBV12-4 to TRBJ2-7; unclear D gene. The V gene lost 2 bases and the J gene lost 7 bases, with 12 bases spanning the gap. The CDR3 totals 13 residues. DNA for the CDR3: TGTGCCAGCAGTTTAACTCTGGGTAAGGAGCAGTACTTC. Protein product: CASSLTLGKEQYF.

This clonotype was found a few times. V gene TRBV29-1 combines with J gene TRBJ2-3; D possibly matches TRBD1 or TRBD2 (5 bases each). The CDR3 runs to 13 residues. Trimming shortened V by 5 bases and J by 4 bases, and 13 bases separated the two germline ends. The germline V gene encodes CDR1 SQVTM and CDR2 ANQGSEA. The CDR3 nucleotides are TGCAGCGTTTCAGGGCGGGCCGCAGATACGCAGTATTTT. Translating gives CSVSGRAADTQYF.

This clonotype occurred a few times. The V gene is TRBV29-1, the J gene TRBJ1-1, with D possibly TRBD1 on 5 matching bases. This CDR3 is 16 amino acids long. Trimming removed 8 bases at V and 3 bases at J, with 25 bases between. Germline V gives CDR1 SQVTM, CDR2 ANQGSEA. CDR3 amino acids: CSTQLSASRADTEAFF. CDR3 nucleotides: TGCAGCACACAACTGTCCGCCTCCAGGGCGGACACTGAAGCTTTCTTT.

This clonotype was counted only a few times. V gene TRBV15 combines with J gene TRBJ1-6, with D maybe TRBD1 (6 bases). The CDR3 is made up of 16 amino acids. Germline V gene lookup returns CDR1 LNHNV and CDR2 YYDKDF (reference sequence). V dropped 0 bases and J dropped 10 bases, with 16 bases sitting between them. The CDR3 DNA follows: TGTGCCACCAGCAGAGAAGGGGGTGAGGGGGGCTCACCCCTCCACTTT. Translating it yields CATSREGGEGGSPLHF.

This clonotype was detected only a few times. The rearrangement links TRBV7-9 to TRBJ1-4; D might be TRBD1 (5 bases). Germline V lookup: CDR1 SEHNR, CDR2 FQNEAQ (reference sequence). V was shortened by 7 bases and J by 3 bases, with 18 bases between the two germline ends. This CDR3 spans 16 amino acids. The CDR3 DNA sequence: TGTGCCAGCACCATCCCTTCGGACAAACCTAATGAAAAACTGTTTTTT. This sequence encodes CASTIPSDKPNEKLFF. The entire variable domain, with the rest obtained from reference TRBV7-9 and TRBJ1-4, is as follows: DTGVSQNPRHKITKRGQNVTFRCDPISEHNRLYWYRQTLGQGPEFLTYFQNEAQLEKSRLLSDRFSAERPKGSFSTLEIQRTEQGDSAMYLCASTIPSDKPNEKLFFGSGTQLSVL.

In this sample, this clonotype turned up a few times. The V call is TRBV24-1, the J call TRBJ2-7; D might be TRBD1 (6 bases). Trimming removed 5 bases from V and 0 bases from J, with 10 bases in between. The CDR3 extends over 14 amino acids. Germline CDR1 reads KGHDR; CDR2 reads SFDVKD. CDR3 amino acids: CATSARQASYEQYF. The CDR3 coding sequence is TGTGCCACCAGTGCGAGACAGGCCTCCTACGAGCAGTACTTC.

This clonotype was seen repeatedly, ten times or more. V and J are TRBV5-6 and TRBJ2-5; perhaps TRBD2 as D (6 bases). From germline, CDR1 is SGHDT and CDR2 YYEEEE. This CDR3 is built from 15 residues. The germline V and J ends were trimmed by 3 bases and 4 bases, with 16 bases remaining between them. CDR3 DNA sequence: TGTGCCAGCAGCTACGGGACTGGTTGGGGAGAGACCCAGTACTTC. Translation: CASSYGTGWGETQYF.

This clonotype was recorded at least ten times. The chain employs TRBV4-1 and TRBJ1-1, with D perhaps TRBD1 (5 bases). Germline CDR1 is MGHRA and CDR2 is YSYEKL. Trimming removed 0 bases at V and 5 bases at J, with 16 bases between. This CDR3 has 16 amino acids. The CDR3 loop reads CASSQEGSLWGTEAFF. The CDR3 DNA follows: TGCGCCAGCAGCCAAGAAGGGAGCCTTTGGGGGACTGAAGCTTTCTTT.

Only a few counts were recorded for this clonotype. In DNA, the CDR3 is TGTGCCAGCAGTTACGACGACCATAGGTCCTACAATGAGCAGTTCTTC. Translating gives CASSYDDHRSYNEQFF. This chain uses TRBV6-2 or TRBV6-3 with TRBJ2-1, with D uncertain. Per the germline V gene, CDR1 is MNHEY and CDR2 is SVGEGT. The CDR3 contains 16 residues. The ends were cut back, 2 bases at V and 1 base at J, with 12 bases in the middle.

This clonotype was found a few times. This chain joins TRBV19 and TRBJ2-2; a weak D match, TRBD2 (5 bases). The CDR3 is 16 residues long. The V end lost 2 bases, the J end lost 1 base, and 11 bases lay between the germline ends. Per the germline V gene, CDR1 is LNHDA and CDR2 is SQIVND (reference sequence). The chain's CDR3 is CASSISRGLNTGELFF. CDR3 DNA: TGTGCCAGTAGTATAAGTCGCGGACTGAACACCGGGGAGCTGTTTTTT.

Written as DNA, the CDR3 is TGCGCCAGCAGCCCCCGGGCTAGGAGCTCCTACGAGCAGTACTTC. Amino acids: CASSPRARSSYEQYF. This rearrangement joins TRBV4-3 to TRBJ2-7, with D unresolved. The germline V and J ends were trimmed by 4 bases and 0 bases, with 13 bases remaining between them. The CDR3 totals 15 residues. From germline, CDR1 is LGHNA and CDR2 YSLEER.

This clonotype showed up many times. The chain carries TRBV9 and TRBJ2-7, with 8 bases identical to TRBD1. The germline V gene encodes CDR1 SGDLS and CDR2 YYNGEE. J was trimmed by 3 bases and V by 3 bases; bases with no gene match: 8. The CDR3 sequence is 15 residues long. CDR3 nucleotides: TGTGCCAGCAGCGCAGGCCCAGGACAGGGCTACGAGCAGTACTTC. Protein: CASSAGPGQGYEQYF.

V gene TRBV29-1 combines with J gene TRBJ2-6; D is unclear. Germline V CDR1 and CDR2: SQVTM, ANQGSEA. The CDR3 totals 13 residues. The V end was cut by 4 bases, the J end by 1 base, with 5 bases between. Written as DNA, the CDR3 is TGCAGCGTTGCAGCGTCTGGGGCCAACGTCCTGACTTTC. Translated, it gives CSVAASGANVLTF. Supplemented by reference TRBV29-1 and TRBJ2-6, the full variable domain reads SAVISQKPSRDICQRGTSLTIQCQVDSQVTMMFWYRQQPGQSLTLIATANQGSEATYESGFVIDKFPISRPNLTFSTLTVSNMSPEDSSIYLCSVAASGANVLTFGAGSRLTVL.

This clonotype has only a few counts. The chain links TRBV6-1 to TRBJ1-5; D gene unclear. Deletions cut 6 bases from V and 4 bases from J, with 10 bases between. Germline values: CDR1 MNHNS, CDR2 SASEGT. This CDR3 is built from 13 residues. CDR3 coding DNA: TGTGCCAGCAGAGAGGGAGTGAATCAGCCCCAGCATTTT. As protein: CASREGVNQPQHF.

The chain couples TRBV6-6 to TRBJ2-7, with D unclear. Trimming shortened V by 5 bases and J by 5 bases, and 13 bases separated the two germline ends. CDR3 size: 13 residues. Germline V gene data show CDR1 as MNHNY and CDR2 as SVGAGI (reference sequence). CDR3 in DNA: TGTGCCAGCAGTGCCGTCCAGGCCGACGAGCAGTACTTC. Its protein is CASSAVQADEQYF.

The chain uses TRBV4-2 and TRBJ2-3; 14 bases are shared with TRBD2. CDR3 length equals 17 residues. The germline V gene encodes CDR1 LGHNA and CDR2 YNFKEQ. V lost 4 bases and J lost 2; bases outside the gene matches: 5. As DNA, the CDR3 is TGTGCCAGCAGCCCCCGACTAGCGGGGGGGCCCACAGATACGCAGTATTTT. Its translation is CASSPRLAGGPTDTQYF.

This clonotype was counted between two and nine times. This rearrangement joins TRBV12-3 or TRBV12-4 to TRBJ1-5; TRBD1 agrees at 9 bases. The junction had 4 bases not matched to a gene; V was cut back by 5 bases and J by 5 bases. The CDR3 runs to 14 residues. Written as DNA, the CDR3 is TGTGCCAGCAGTACGGACAGGGGTGATCAGCCCCAGCATTTT. Translation: CASSTDRGDQPQHF.

A few counts support this clonotype. The rearrangement links TRBV3-1 to TRBJ2-3; D might be TRBD2 (6 bases). This CDR3 has 14 amino acids. V lost 4 bases and J 5 bases, leaving 13 bases between the germline ends. Germline V CDR1 and CDR2: LGHDT, YNNKEL (reference sequence). This CDR3 is CASSPDGGGDTQYF. The DNA of the CDR3 is TGTGCCAGCAGCCCCGACGGGGGTGGAGATACGCAGTATTTT.

This clonotype was seen many times. V is TRBV4-3 and J is TRBJ2-5; D gene ambiguous. Trimming took off 3 bases at V and 1 base at J, with 6 bases between the two ends. Germline assignment: CDR1 LGHNA and CDR2 YSLEER. The CDR3 runs to 13 residues. The CDR3 spells CASSQVLQETQYF. As DNA, the CDR3 is TGCGCCAGCAGCCAGGTCCTCCAAGAGACCCAGTACTTC.

Only a few counts were recorded for this clonotype. V is TRBV11-2 and J is TRBJ2-4; unclear D gene. The CDR3 runs 11 residues. V was trimmed by 0 bases and J by 12 bases, leaving 6 bases between them. Germline V gene lookup returns CDR1 SGHAT and CDR2 FQNNGV. For the CDR3, the DNA is TGTGCCAGCAGCTTAGATCAGGATCAGTACTTC. Translated, it gives CASSLDQDQYF. Using reference TRBV11-2 and TRBJ2-4 for the parts outside the CDR3, the full variable domain is EAGVAQSPRYKIIEKRQSVAFWCNPISGHATLYWYQQILGQGPKLLIQFQNNGVVDDSQLPKDRFSAERLKGVDSTLKIQPAKLEDSAVYLCASSLDQDQYFGAGTRLSVL.

A few counts support this clonotype. The chain carries TRBV6-2 or TRBV6-3 and TRBJ2-1; TRBD2 might be the D (5 bases). The CDR3 extends over 15 amino acids. Germline lookup yields CDR1 MNHEY and CDR2 SVGEGT. The germline V and J ends were trimmed by 8 bases and 0 bases, with 14 bases remaining between them. CDR3 amino acids: CASGLRGSSYNEQFF. The DNA of the CDR3 is TGTGCCAGCGGGCTACGGGGTAGCTCCTACAATGAGCAGTTCTTC.

The rearrangement links TRBV20-1 to TRBJ2-5; no clear D gene. V lost 7 bases, J lost 3 bases, and 6 bases lay in between. Germline assignment: CDR1 DFQATT and CDR2 SNEGSKA (reference sequence). This CDR3 is 10 amino acids long. The CDR3 nucleotides read TGCAGTGGATGGGAAGAGACCCAGTACTTC. Amino acids: CSGWEETQYF.

This clonotype was counted only a few times. The gene calls are TRBV4-3 and TRBJ2-1; 8 nucleotides line up with TRBD2. CDR3 length: 15 amino acids. J was trimmed by 8 bases and V by 1 base; bases with no gene match: 7. Germline lookup yields CDR1 LGHNA and CDR2 YSLEER. CDR3 protein: CASSQVRGGSDEQFF. The CDR3 DNA sequence: TGCGCCAGCAGCCAAGTCCGCGGGGGGAGCGATGAGCAGTTCTTC.